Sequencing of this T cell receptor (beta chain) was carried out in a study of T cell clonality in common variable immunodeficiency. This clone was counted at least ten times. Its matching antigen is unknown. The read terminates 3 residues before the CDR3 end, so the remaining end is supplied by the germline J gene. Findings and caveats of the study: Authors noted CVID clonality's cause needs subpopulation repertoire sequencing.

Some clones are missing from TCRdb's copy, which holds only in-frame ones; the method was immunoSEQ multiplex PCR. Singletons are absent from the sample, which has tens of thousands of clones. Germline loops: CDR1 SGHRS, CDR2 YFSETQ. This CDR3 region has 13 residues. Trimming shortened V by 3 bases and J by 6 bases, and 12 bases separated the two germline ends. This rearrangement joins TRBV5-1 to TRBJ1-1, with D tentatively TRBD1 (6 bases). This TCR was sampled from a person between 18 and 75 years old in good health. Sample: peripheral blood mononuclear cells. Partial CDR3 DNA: TGCGCCAGCAGCTACACAGGGAGGGCTGAA. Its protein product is CASSYTGRAE. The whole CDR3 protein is CASSYTGRAEAFF.